This T cell receptor (beta chain) appears in the sequencing data of a study of regulatory T cells in long-lasting Graves disease (dated by TCRdb to the early 2020s). Regarding the complete study: Antithyroid drugs had been taken for less than 3 months by newly diagnosed Graves' disease patients. Patients with persistent Graves' disease were compared with patients with newly diagnosed Graves' disease using TCR sequencing and RNA sequencing of peripheral blood. TCR sequencing covered around 13 persistent and about 20 newly diagnosed Graves' disease patients, some 33 samples in total. The study took place in China and was registered as a clinical trial. General conclusions and limits of the study: Persistent disease showed preferential use of TRBV28, TRBJ1-2 and TRBJ2-5, whereas newly diagnosed disease favored TRBV20-1 and TRBJ2-1. Lower TCR Shannon entropy and fewer highly expanded clones were observed in persistent Graves' disease patients than in newly diagnosed patients, which suggested clonal expansion. More public clonotypes were shared among persistent patients (under 3,000) than among newly diagnosed patients (966). Sequencing and analysis were restricted to the TCR beta chain. The authors acknowledged the small sample size as a limitation that may reduce accuracy. Only peripheral blood was studied, because thyroid tissue, the primary lesion, was inaccessible.

CDR1 and CDR2, looked up from the germline V gene, are SGHTA and FQGNSA. Including the terminal cysteine and phenylalanine, the CDR3 comprises 18 residues. CDR3 DNA is the only sequence kept; it has 54 bases, read in frame from the first base. Ends trimmed: V by 1 base, J by 3 bases; bases unmatched to a gene: 10. Sample time point, as interpreted from the label and publication: newly diagnosed GD, antithyroid drugs for less than 3 months. For both TCR sequencing and RNA sequencing, RNA was extracted from PBMCs using TRIzol. The diagnosis of Graves' disease was made according to American Thyroid Association guidelines. Recruitment of patients was carried out at an endocrinology department in Xi'an, China. From each patient, roughly 9 milliliters of peripheral blood was collected into an EDTA anticoagulant tube. Ficoll Paque Plus density gradient separation was used to isolate PBMCs, and no further T cell sorting was done. An Agilent 2100 Bioanalyzer and agarose gel were used to check RNA quality, while a NanoDrop 2000 measured RNA concentration.

Library prep was done by multiplex PCR. Sequencing relied on an Illumina HiSeq 4000. To build TCR beta libraries, CDR3 regions were amplified by Arm-PCR using iRepertoire HTBI primers. Before sequencing, the PCR products underwent gel purification. For the original study's pipeline: Across samples, 60 to 70 TRBV and 13 to 15 TRBJ segments were identified and used for gene usage analysis of CDR3 amino acid clonotypes. Filtered high-quality paired reads were merged into contigs using COPE and FqMerger. Contigs were aligned with BLAST to IMGT TRBV, TRBD and TRBJ reference genes, and CDR3 was defined per IMGT. Clonotypes above 0.1% frequency were classified as highly expanded clones. Repertoire diversity was measured by Shannon entropy, and V-J evenness by the Gini coefficient. Clonotypes shared by more than one individual were considered public. TCRdb passed the public sequencing reads through fastp at Q25 and MiXCR, retaining productive beta sequences. Entries that share a CDR3 protein sequence are merged under the most common genes and DNA. Clone size and V and J calls follow TCRdb, not the original study. The sample profile shows approximately 540,000 distinct CDR3 sequences; around 12% of them were found once. The ten biggest clones cover almost 9% of the sample.

The table lists this clonotype with many counts. Which antigen it targets is not known. The input lacks base qualities; no much larger clone sits a single base away. These data were also filed under a second study, of T cells in Graves' hyperthyroidism and ophthalmopathy. As described in the second report: Stable Graves' hyperthyroidism was defined as the absence of progression to ophthalmopathy over 18 months of follow-up. Hyperthyroidism patients were newly diagnosed, with disease duration under 2 months, and aged 18 to 65 years. Exclusion was applied to patients with uncontrolled infections, other autoimmune diseases, pregnancy or lactation. Diagnoses relied on clinical symptoms, serum thyroxine and TRAb, thyroid ultrasound and orbital computed tomography. The TCR CDR3 was subjected to a first round of RT-PCR using the HTBI primer set and the Qiagen OneStep RT-PCR kit. Most expanded thyroid clonotypes (frequency above 0.001) were also found in blood, which suggests that blood repertoires may mirror thyroid immune responses. Ophthalmopathy was separated from stable hyperthyroidism by a 13 V-J signature model, with over 85% sensitivity and just over 81% specificity obtained in cross-validation and 80%/75% obtained in testing. In validation, the model predicted progression to ophthalmopathy with roughly 70% sensitivity and approximately 72% specificity, a median of around 6.6 months before onset. A discovery cohort of around 100 patients, approximately 45 with Graves' ophthalmopathy and about 58 with stable Graves' hyperthyroidism, was used to find distinguishing TCR V-J signatures. Prospective prediction of ophthalmopathy was tested in an independent validation cohort of some 19 hyperthyroidism patients and approximately 17 patients who later progressed to ophthalmopathy. The 100 discovery patients were randomly split 7:3 into training and test sets. In over five Graves' hyperthyroidism patients, the study also compared T-cell repertoires from thyroid tissue with T-cell repertoires from blood. Once sampling was done, hyperthyroidism patients were given methimazole at a starting dose of 30 mg daily, whereas ophthalmopathy patients were given high-dose intravenous methylprednisolone. Libraries were constructed in a second round of multiplex PCR, after which size selection and purification were performed. Libraries were sequenced paired-end with 100 bp reads on an Illumina HiSeq2000. SOAPnuke was used to process the raw data, throwing out any read that contained adapters or uncalled bases, had a mean Phred below 15, or lacked an exact constant-primer or identifier match. High-quality paired reads were merged using COPE v1.2.5, and each unique nucleotide sequence was defined as a clonotype. MiTCR v1.1 was used to align clonotypes to the IMGT TRBV, TRBD and TRBJ reference segments. The analysis included only V-J combinations with a frequency above 0.0001, which together covered 99% to 99.2% of the repertoires. The TCS score was defined as F50 (clonal expansion) divided by E x V (chaos), with BLOSUM62-based TCRdist calculated between CDR3 peptides within each V-J. Welch's t-statistics and random forest reduced roughly 530 V-J features to 10 to 15, which were used in a naive Bayes classifier (R e1071). Sample size was not statistically predetermined, and investigators were not blinded to group allocation. The paper reports TCR Vbeta CDR3 sequencing of more than 120 peripheral blood samples: some 44 ophthalmopathy, around 80 hyperthyroidism and around 17 progressor patients.

The sample here was peripheral blood mononuclear cells (PBMCs), taken at new diagnosis, from a patient treated with antithyroid drugs. The chain was built from TRBV7-2 and TRBJ2-3; 10 middle bases align to TRBD2. The TCR originated in a woman in her 30s with Graves disease. Donor details come from another sample of the same person, matched by shared clones. The CDR3 amino acid sequence is: CASSLVPSGSRGTDTQYF. The base sequence is TGTGCCAGCAGCTTAGTTCCTAGCGGGAGTAGGGGAACAGATACGCAGTATTTT.